The present T cell receptor beta chain was sequenced within a study of blood T cell repertoires in COVID-19. This CDR3 is 13 amino acids long. Germline V gene data show CDR1 as LNHDA and CDR2 as SQIVND (reference sequence). V gave up 5 bases and J gave up 0 bases, with 8 bases separating them. Sequencing used immunoSEQ multiplex PCR; TCRdb keeps in-frame clones, though not all of them. The table records about 230,000 clones, more than 70% of them present only once. The sequencing input was peripheral blood. The V gene is TRBV19, the J gene TRBJ2-7; D uncertain. The source is an elderly man with acute or convalescent COVID-19. CDR3 in amino acids: CASSSLSSYEQYF. CDR3 in DNA: TGTGCCAGTAGTTCGTTGAGCTCCTACGAGCAGTACTTC.